This T cell receptor (beta chain) was sequenced in a study of technical replicates of blood from several donors (dated by TCRdb to 2017 to 2019). The CDR1 and CDR2 encoded by the germline V gene (reference sequence) are MNHNY and SVGAGI. V lost 0 bases and J lost 2 bases; the stretch between them is 7 bases long. The CDR3 measures 15 amino acids from cysteine to phenylalanine. Only CDR3 DNA remains: 45 bases, in frame from the first base. To note about this clone: It has no known antigen specificity. No much larger clonotype is one base removed from it; base qualities were not supplied.

Library generation was performed with the immunoSEQ multiplex PCR assay. TCRdb obtained this table from immuneACCESS and retained in-frame rearrangements with V and J assigned. These tables miss some clones; where compared with another copy, unresolved V genes account for less than half of the shortfall, and the remainder is unexplained. In this sample the table shows tens of thousands of clones, more than 75% of which occur a single time. The ten largest account for 4.5% to 5.5% of the sample. The TCR sequence derives from a human donor in good health. Some clones in this sample may be carry-over from other donors' samples. Recombination joined TRBV6-6 with TRBJ1-4, with TRBD1 perhaps the D gene, on 5 matching bases. Input material: PBMCs. Here the CDR3 is given as CASSYSDTTNEKLFF. The nucleotides are TGTGCCAGCAGTTACTCGGACACCACTAATGAAAAACTGTTTTTT.